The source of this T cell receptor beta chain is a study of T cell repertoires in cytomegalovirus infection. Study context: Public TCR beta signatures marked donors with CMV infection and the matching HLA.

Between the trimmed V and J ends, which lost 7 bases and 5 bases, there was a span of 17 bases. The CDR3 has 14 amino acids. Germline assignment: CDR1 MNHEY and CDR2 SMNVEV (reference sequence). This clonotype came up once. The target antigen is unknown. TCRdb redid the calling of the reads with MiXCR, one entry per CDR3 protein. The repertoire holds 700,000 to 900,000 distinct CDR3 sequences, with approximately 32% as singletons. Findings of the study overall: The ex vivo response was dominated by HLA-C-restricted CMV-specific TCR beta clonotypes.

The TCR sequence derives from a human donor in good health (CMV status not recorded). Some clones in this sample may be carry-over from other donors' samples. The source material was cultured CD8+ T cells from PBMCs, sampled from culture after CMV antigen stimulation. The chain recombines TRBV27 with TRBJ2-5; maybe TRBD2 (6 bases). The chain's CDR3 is CASNPIGAGETQYF. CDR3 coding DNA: TGTGCCAGCAACCCAATAGGAGCGGGCGAGACCCAGTACTTC.